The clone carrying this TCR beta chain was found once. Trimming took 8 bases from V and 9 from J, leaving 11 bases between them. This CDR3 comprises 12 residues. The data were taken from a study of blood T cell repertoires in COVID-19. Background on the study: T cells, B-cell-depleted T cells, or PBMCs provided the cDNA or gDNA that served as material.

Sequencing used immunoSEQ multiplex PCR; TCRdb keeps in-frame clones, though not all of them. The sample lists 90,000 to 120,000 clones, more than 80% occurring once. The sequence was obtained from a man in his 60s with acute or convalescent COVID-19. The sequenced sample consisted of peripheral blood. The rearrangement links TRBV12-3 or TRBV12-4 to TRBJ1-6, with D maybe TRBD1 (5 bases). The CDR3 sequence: CASRQGVSPLHF. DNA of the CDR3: TGTGCCAGCCGCCAGGGTGTTTCACCCCTCCACTTT.